The rows below give T cell receptor beta chains drawn from one sample of a study of blood T cell repertoires in COVID-19. Produced via immunoSEQ multiplex PCR; TCRdb's table is partial and in-frame only. The profile shows about 160,000 clones, 85% to 90% of them singletons. The sequencing sample was made of peripheral blood. The receptor set was obtained from an elderly man with acute or convalescent COVID-19. CDR3s include the opening cysteine and the closing phenylalanine or tryptophan.

V	J	CDR3
TRBV5-4	TRBJ2-5	CASQRGQETQYF
TRBV28	TRBJ1-2	CASQGQGSGYTF
TRBV2	TRBJ1-6	CASNRGTGDLPLHF
TRBV19	TRBJ2-2	CAIRRSSNTGELFF
TRBV7-3	TRBJ2-2	CASSSGLNTGELFF
TRBV28	TRBJ2-7	CASGTLSYEQYF
TRBV3-1/TRBV3-2	TRBJ1-1	CASSQQQGGTEAFF
TRBV5-8	TRBJ1-3	CASSLDGVSGNTIYF
TRBV6-4	TRBJ2-7	CASTGDSGSEKGQYF
TRBV6-5	TRBJ1-1	CASSRTEGGTEAFF
TRBV6-6	TRBJ2-7	CASSGSRVYEQYF
TRBV5-4	TRBJ1-3	CASSLTTGLGSGNTIYF
TRBV3-1/TRBV3-2	TRBJ2-7	CASSQETQTGSYEQYF
TRBV7-9	TRBJ1-5	CASSPSGDQPQHF
TRBV14	TRBJ2-2	CASSHVGGTGELFF
TRBV2	TRBJ2-4	CASRDRAKNIQYF
TRBV6-4	TRBJ2-3	CASRRSGASTDTQYF
TRBV7-9	TRBJ2-4	CASSLGASGSSGNIQYF
TRBV9	TRBJ2-3	CASSLSPSDTDTQYF
TRBV30	TRBJ2-5	CAWAVLLNQETQYF
TRBV10-3	TRBJ1-2	CAISQQEVYGYTF
TRBV3-1/TRBV3-2	TRBJ1-1	CASSQNSPITEAFF
TRBV10-3	TRBJ2-1	CAISEGRGVDEQFF
TRBV6-2/TRBV6-3	TRBJ2-3	CASSYAAAGDSTDTQYF
TRBV7-9	TRBJ2-3	CASSPPGRGGSDTQYF
TRBV5-1	TRBJ2-7	CASSFGQGGIYEQYF
TRBV7-2	TRBJ1-5	CASSPRAGGTYSNQPQHF
TRBV6-5	TRBJ2-4	CASSQGRAKNIQYF
TRBV28	TRBJ2-2	CASRNTGGFNTGELFF
TRBV27	TRBJ2-3	CATQKSGTDTQYF
TRBV6-5	TRBJ1-2	CASTTPGGGGYTF
TRBV15	TRBJ1-4	CATSLPGQLNEKLFF
TRBV7-9	TRBJ1-2	CASSLEPVNYGYTF
TRBV2	TRBJ2-1	CASGALMGQFF
TRBV19	TRBJ2-7	CASSIGRGTGEQYF
TRBV12-3/TRBV12-4	TRBJ2-2	CASSTSAGGELFF
TRBV5-1	TRBJ2-1	CASSYQGNPYNEQFF
TRBV5-1	TRBJ2-7	CASSPTDSLTYEQYF